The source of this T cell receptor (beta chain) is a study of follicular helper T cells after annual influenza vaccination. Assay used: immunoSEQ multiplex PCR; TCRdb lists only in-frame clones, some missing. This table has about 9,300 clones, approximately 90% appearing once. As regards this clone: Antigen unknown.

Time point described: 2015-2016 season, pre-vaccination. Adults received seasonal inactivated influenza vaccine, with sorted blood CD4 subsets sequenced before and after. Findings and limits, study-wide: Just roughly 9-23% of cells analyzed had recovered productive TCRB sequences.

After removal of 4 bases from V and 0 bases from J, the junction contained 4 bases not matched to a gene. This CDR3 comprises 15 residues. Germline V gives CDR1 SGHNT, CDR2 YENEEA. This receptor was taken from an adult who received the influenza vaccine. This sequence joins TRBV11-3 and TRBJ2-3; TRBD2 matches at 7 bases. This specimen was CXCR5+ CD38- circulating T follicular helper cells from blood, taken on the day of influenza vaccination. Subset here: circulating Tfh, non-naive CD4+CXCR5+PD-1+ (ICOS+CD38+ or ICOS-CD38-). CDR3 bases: TGTGCCAGCAGCTCTCCGGGACTAAGCACAGATACGCAGTATTTT. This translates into CASSSPGLSTDTQYF.